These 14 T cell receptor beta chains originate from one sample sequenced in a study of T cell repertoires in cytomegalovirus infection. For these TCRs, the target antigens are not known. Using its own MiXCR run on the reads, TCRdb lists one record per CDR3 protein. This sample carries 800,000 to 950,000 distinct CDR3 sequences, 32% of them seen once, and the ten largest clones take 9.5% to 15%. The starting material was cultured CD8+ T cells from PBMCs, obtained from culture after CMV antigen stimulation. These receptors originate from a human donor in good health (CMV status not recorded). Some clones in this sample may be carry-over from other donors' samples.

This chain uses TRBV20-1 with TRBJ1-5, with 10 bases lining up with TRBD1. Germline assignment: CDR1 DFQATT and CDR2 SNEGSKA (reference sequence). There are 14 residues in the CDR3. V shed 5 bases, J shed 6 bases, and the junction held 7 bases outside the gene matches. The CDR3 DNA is TGCAGTGCTCGGACAGGGGGTCTTATTCAGCCCCAGCATTTT. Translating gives CSARTGGLIQPQHF.

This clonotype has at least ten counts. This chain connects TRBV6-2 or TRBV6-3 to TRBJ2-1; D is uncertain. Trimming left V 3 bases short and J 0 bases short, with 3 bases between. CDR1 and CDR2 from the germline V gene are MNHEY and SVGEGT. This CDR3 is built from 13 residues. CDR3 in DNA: TGTGCCAGCAGTTATCGCTCCTACAATGAGCAGTTCTTC. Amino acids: CASSYRSYNEQFF.

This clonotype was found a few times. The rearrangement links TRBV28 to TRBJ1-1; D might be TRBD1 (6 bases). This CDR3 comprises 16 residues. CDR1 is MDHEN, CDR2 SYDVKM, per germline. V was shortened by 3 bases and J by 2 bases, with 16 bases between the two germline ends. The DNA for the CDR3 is TGTGCCAGCAGTTTTATTCCCGGGACAAGTAACACTGAAGCTTTCTTT. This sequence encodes CASSFIPGTSNTEAFF.

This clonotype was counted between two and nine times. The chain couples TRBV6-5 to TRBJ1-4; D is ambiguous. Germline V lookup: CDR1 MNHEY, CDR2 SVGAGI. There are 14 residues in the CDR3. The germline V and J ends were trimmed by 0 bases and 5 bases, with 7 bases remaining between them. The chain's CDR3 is CASSYSEMNEKLFF. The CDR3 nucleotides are TGTGCCAGCAGTTACTCGGAGATGAATGAAAAACTGTTTTTT.

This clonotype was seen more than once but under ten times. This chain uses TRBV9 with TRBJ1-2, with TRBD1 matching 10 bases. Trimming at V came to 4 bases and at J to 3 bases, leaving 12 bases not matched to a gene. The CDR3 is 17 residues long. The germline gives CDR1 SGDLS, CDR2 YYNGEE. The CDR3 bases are TGTGCCAGCAGCTCCGGGACAGGGGCTAGAAGGGACTATGGCTACACCTTC. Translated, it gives CASSSGTGARRDYGYTF.

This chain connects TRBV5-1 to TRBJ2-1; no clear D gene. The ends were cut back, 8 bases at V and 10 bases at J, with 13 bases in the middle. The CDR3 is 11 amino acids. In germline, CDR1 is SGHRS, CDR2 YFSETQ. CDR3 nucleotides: TGCGCCAGTGGATTCTCCGCAGAGCAGTTCTTC. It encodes CASGFSAEQFF.

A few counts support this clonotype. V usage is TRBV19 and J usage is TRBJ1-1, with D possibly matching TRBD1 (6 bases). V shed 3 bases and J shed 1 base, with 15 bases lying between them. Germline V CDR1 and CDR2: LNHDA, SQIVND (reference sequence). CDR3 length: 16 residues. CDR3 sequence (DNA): TGTGCCAGTAGTATCCGGACGACAGGAACGAACACTGAAGCTTTCTTT. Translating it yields CASSIRTTGTNTEAFF.

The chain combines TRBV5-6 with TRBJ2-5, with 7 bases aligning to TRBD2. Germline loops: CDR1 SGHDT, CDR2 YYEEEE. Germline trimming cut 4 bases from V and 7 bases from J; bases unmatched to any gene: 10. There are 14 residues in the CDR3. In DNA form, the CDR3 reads TGTGCCAGCAGCGGCACACTAGCGATTGGGACCCAGTACTTC. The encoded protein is CASSGTLAIGTQYF.

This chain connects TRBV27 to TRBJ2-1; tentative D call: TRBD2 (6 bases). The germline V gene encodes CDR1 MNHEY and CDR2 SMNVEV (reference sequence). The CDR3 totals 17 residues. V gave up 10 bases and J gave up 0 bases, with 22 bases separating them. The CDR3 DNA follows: TGTGCCACCCGCGGGGAGATAGCCTTAAGCTCCTACAATGAGCAGTTCTTC. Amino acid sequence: CATRGEIALSSYNEQFF.

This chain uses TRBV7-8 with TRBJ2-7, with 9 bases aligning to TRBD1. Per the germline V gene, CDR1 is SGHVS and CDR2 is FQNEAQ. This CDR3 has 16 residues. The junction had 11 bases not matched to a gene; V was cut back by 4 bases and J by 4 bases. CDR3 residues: CASSSWTGENPYEQYV. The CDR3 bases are TGTGCCAGCAGCTCATGGACAGGGGAGAATCCTTACGAGCAGTACGTC.

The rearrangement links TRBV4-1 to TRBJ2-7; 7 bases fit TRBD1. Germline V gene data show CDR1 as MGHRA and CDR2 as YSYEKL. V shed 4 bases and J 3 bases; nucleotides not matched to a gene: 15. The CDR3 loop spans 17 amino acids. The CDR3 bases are TGCGCCAGCAGCCCAGGGACAGAAGGGCAGGGCCACTACGAGCAGTACTTC. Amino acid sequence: CASSPGTEGQGHYEQYF.

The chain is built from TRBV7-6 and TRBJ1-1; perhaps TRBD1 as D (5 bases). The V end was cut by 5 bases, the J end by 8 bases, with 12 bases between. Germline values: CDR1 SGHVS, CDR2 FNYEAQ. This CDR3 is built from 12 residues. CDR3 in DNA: TGTGCCAGCAGCCTCATGACAGAAGAAGCTTTCTTT. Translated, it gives CASSLMTEEAFF.

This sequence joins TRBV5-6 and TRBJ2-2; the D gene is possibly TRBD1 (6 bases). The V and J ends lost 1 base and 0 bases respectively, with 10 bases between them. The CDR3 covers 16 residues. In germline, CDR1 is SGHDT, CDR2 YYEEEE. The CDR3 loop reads CASSLMRGSNTGELFF. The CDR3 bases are TGTGCCAGCAGCTTGATGAGGGGGTCGAACACCGGGGAGCTGTTTTTT.

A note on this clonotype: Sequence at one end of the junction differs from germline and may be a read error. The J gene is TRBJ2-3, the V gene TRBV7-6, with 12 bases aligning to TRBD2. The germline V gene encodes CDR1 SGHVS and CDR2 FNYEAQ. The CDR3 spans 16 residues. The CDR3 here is CASTLRLAGGTDTQYF. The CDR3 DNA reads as TGTGCCAGCACCTTAAGACTAGCGGGGGGCACAGATACGCAGTATTTT.